This passage covers 8 T cell receptor beta chains from one sample sequenced in a study of identifying expanded T cells in peripheral blood. Method: immunoSEQ multiplex PCR; TCRdb's copy keeps in-frame clones and lacks some. The table includes tens of thousands of clones, approximately 90% detected once. The sample comprised blood. The receptor set was obtained from a person between 18 and 75 years old in good health.

The chain combines TRBV4-3 with TRBJ1-1; no definite D call. V dropped 4 bases and J dropped 1 base, with 13 bases sitting between them. The CDR3 loop spans 15 amino acids. Germline CDR1 is LGHNA and CDR2 is YSLEER. The DNA for the CDR3 is TGCGCCAGCAGCCGAGGACCCCTGGGGAACACTGAAGCTTTCTTT. Protein product: CASSRGPLGNTEAFF.

V is TRBV2 and J is TRBJ2-1, with TRBD2 as a possible D gene (5 bases). CDR1 is SNHLY and CDR2 is FYNNEI in the germline V gene. Trimming took off 2 bases at V and 13 bases at J, with 15 bases between the two ends. The CDR3 spans 13 residues. The CDR3 sequence: CASSETEGGFQFF. The CDR3 region has the DNA TGTGCCAGCAGTGAAACAGAGGGTGGATTCCAGTTCTTC.

The chain is built from TRBV5-4 and TRBJ2-2; no definite D call. V was cut by 1 base and J by 6 bases, with 7 bases left in between. The CDR3 totals 13 residues. The germline CDR1 and CDR2 sequences are SGHNT and YYREEE (reference sequence). CDR3 in amino acids: CASSLRNPGELFF. CDR3 bases: TGTGCCAGCAGCTTGCGGAATCCCGGGGAGCTGTTTTTT.

V is TRBV28 and J is TRBJ1-2, with 7 bases that match TRBD1. Germline V gene lookup returns CDR1 MDHEN and CDR2 SYDVKM. This CDR3 has 12 amino acids. Trimming at V came to 5 bases and at J to 8 bases, leaving 5 bases not matched to a gene. CDR3 sequence (DNA): TGTGCCAGCAGTCGACAGGGTCGGGGCTACACCTTC. It is translated as CASSRQGRGYTF.

The chain carries TRBV18 and TRBJ2-2; the match to TRBD1 covers 8 bases. Looked up from germline, CDR1 is KGHSH and CDR2 is LQKENI. Germline trimming cut 6 bases from V and 4 bases from J; bases unmatched to any gene: 1. This CDR3 region has 13 residues. The CDR3 coding sequence is TGTGCCAGCTCCGGACAGGGCACCGGGGAGCTGTTTTTT. Protein: CASSGQGTGELFF.

This clone is a singleton in its sample. J is TRBJ2-1 and V is TRBV7-8; 7 positions match TRBD2. The CDR3 extends over 17 amino acids. After removal of 2 bases from V and 5 bases from J, the junction contained 12 bases not matched to a gene. CDR1 SGHVS and CDR2 FQNEAQ come from the germline V gene. CDR3 DNA sequence: TGTGCCAGCAGCTTATTTCCCCCTAGCGGTTACAACAATGAGCAGTTCTTC. It specifies CASSLFPPSGYNNEQFF.

The CDR3 bases are TGTGCCAGCAGTTTGGATAGTTCTGGAAACACCATATATTTT. It translates to CASSLDSSGNTIYF. J is TRBJ1-3 and V is TRBV6-6; D unresolved. Between the trimmed V and J ends, which lost 4 bases and 1 base, there was a span of 8 bases. The CDR3 extends over 14 amino acids. Germline-derived CDR1 and CDR2 are MNHNY and SVGAGI (reference sequence).

The V gene is TRBV7-2, the J gene TRBJ2-7, with D uncertain. Trimming took 5 bases from V and 1 from J, leaving 18 bases between them. This CDR3 spans 16 amino acids. The germline V gene encodes CDR1 SGHTA and CDR2 FQGNSA. CDR3 nucleotide sequence: TGTGCCAGCAGCCCATGGACGCGCAGTGGTTCCTACGAGCAGTACTTC. Translated, it gives CASSPWTRSGSYEQYF.